A selection of T cell receptor beta chains follows, all from one sample in a study of graft-versus-host responses after intestinal transplantation. No antigens are known for them. Assay used: immunoSEQ multiplex PCR; TCRdb lists only in-frame clones, some missing. Of about 120,000 clones in the sample, around 93% were seen once. Sequencing was performed on unstimulated CD4+ T cells sorted from spleen or lymph node cells, taken before intestinal transplant. These receptors were taken from a human donor who received an intestinal transplant. The CDR3 runs from the conserved cysteine through the conserved F or W.

length	J	V	CDR3
14	TRBJ2-5	TRBV5-1	CASSTGTSRETQYF
15	TRBJ2-7	TRBV15	CATSRGLGGSYEQYF
15	TRBJ1-5	TRBV28	CASSFYLSGNQPQHF
16	TRBJ2-5	TRBV19	CASSTLLLAGGETQYF
12	TRBJ2-5	TRBV10-3	CAISSGQETQYF
12	TRBJ1-2	TRBV30	CAWSPGGRGYTF
15	TRBJ1-1	TRBV10-1	CASSESGRVATEAFF
14	TRBJ1-4	TRBV7-9	CASSFGATNEKLFF
16	TRBJ2-4	TRBV4-1	CASSQEILAVKNIQYF
12	TRBJ2-3	TRBV29-1	CSARVGADTQYF
14	TRBJ2-3	TRBV7-9	CASSLTSLADTQYF
16	TRBJ2-1	TRBV5-1	CASSLGPAGAYNEQFF
17	TRBJ2-7	TRBV28	CASSRRLAGGAAGEQYF
13	TRBJ1-4	TRBV30	CAWTGVGAEKLFF
14	TRBJ2-2	TRBV5-1	CASSWGQNTGELFF
15	TRBJ1-1	TRBV2	CASSRQGLMNTEAFF